The present TCR beta chain was sequenced within a study of blood T cell repertoires in COVID-19. Using immunoSEQ multiplex PCR, the repertoire was profiled, and TCRdb retains in-frame clones only, with some absent. The table includes about 250,000 clones, around nine tenths detected once. The clonotype originates from a man aged 18 to 30 with active or convalescent COVID-19. The sample was peripheral blood.

CDR3: CASSHYRDQNTEAFF. As DNA, the CDR3 is TGTGCCAGCTCCCACTACAGGGATCAGAACACTGAAGCTTTCTTT. The chain is built from TRBV18 and TRBJ1-1, with D tentatively TRBD1 (6 bases). CDR1 is KGHSH and CDR2 is LQKENI in the germline V gene. Between the trimmed V and J ends, which lost 6 bases and 1 base, there was a span of 15 bases. This CDR3 has 15 amino acids.